Each of the 8 T cell receptor beta chains below was sequenced from the same sample in a study of T cells after yellow fever vaccination. MiXCR was run by TCRdb on the 5' RACE reads, yielding one entry per CDR3 protein. The repertoire holds about 550,000 distinct CDR3 sequences, less than 20% seen once, with approximately 14% in the top ten. The material sequenced was PBMCs, taken 15 days after the yellow fever booster vaccination. All receptors derive from a man aged 25-40 years who received the YFV17D yellow fever vaccine.

The table lists this clonotype with a few counts. V gene TRBV5-1 combines with J gene TRBJ2-7; D possibly corresponds to TRBD1 (6 bases). The length of the CDR3 is 15 residues. V was pared by 0 bases and J by 1 base, with 11 bases between. Germline lookup yields CDR1 SGHRS and CDR2 YFSETQ. The CDR3 loop is CASSLVRDTSYEQYF. The CDR3, as DNA: TGCGCCAGCAGCTTGGTCAGGGACACTTCCTACGAGCAGTACTTC.

The genes are TRBV7-8 and TRBJ2-5; D ambiguous. There are 12 residues in the CDR3. V lost 7 bases and J lost 1, with 7 bases in between. From germline, CDR1 is SGHVS and CDR2 FQNEAQ. CDR3 amino acids: CASTEFQETQYF. The CDR3 DNA is TGTGCCAGCACCGAATTCCAAGAGACCCAGTACTTC.

This clonotype was counted at least ten times. The J gene is TRBJ2-5, the V gene TRBV5-6; tentatively, D is TRBD1 (6 bases). Germline CDR1 is SGHDT and CDR2 is YYEEEE. V gave up 0 bases and J gave up 1 base, with 10 bases separating them. The CDR3 is 15 amino acids. CDR3 protein: CASSLVGQPQETQYF. The CDR3 DNA reads as TGTGCCAGCAGCTTGGTTGGACAGCCCCAAGAGACCCAGTACTTC.

CDR3 in DNA: TGTGCCAGTAGTATCAATAGCGAGGGTGAGCAGTTCTTC. Translated, it gives CASSINSEGEQFF. J is TRBJ2-1 and V is TRBV19, with D possibly matching TRBD2 (5 bases). The V and J ends lost 3 bases and 9 bases respectively, with 12 bases between them. From germline, CDR1 is LNHDA and CDR2 SQIVND (reference sequence). The CDR3 totals 13 residues.

V usage is TRBV20-1 and J usage is TRBJ2-3, with unresolved D. This CDR3 comprises 15 residues. The V and J ends lost 0 bases and 11 bases respectively, with 21 bases between them. The V gene's germline CDR1 is DFQATT and CDR2 SNEGSKA (reference sequence). In DNA form, the CDR3 reads TGCAGTGCTAGAGATACTGGACCCCCAGACGAGGAGCAGTATTTT. Residues: CSARDTGPPDEEQYF.

The V and J genes are TRBV10-3 and TRBJ2-1, with TRBD2 matching 8 bases. Germline-derived CDR1 and CDR2 are ENHRY and SYGVKD. The trim removed 6 bases at V and 8 bases at J, leaving 9 bases unmatched. The CDR3 consists of 14 residues. The CDR3 DNA reads as TGTGCCATCAGGGCCGGGACTAGAATATATGAGCAGTTCTTC. This encodes CAIRAGTRIYEQFF.

The chain is built from TRBV7-6 and TRBJ2-1; 8 bases fit TRBD2. Germline V CDR1 and CDR2: SGHVS, FNYEAQ. V gave up 8 bases and J gave up 6 bases; unmatched junction bases: 15. This CDR3 spans 16 amino acids. This CDR3 is CASLRTGTSRLNEQFF. The CDR3 DNA follows: TGTGCCAGCCTCAGAACCGGGACTAGTCGCCTCAATGAGCAGTTCTTC.

The chain uses TRBV5-1 and TRBJ1-4, with 9 bases identical to TRBD1. The CDR3 runs 12 residues. V dropped 2 bases and J dropped 13; count of bases not matched to a gene: 3. Per the germline V gene, CDR1 is SGHRS and CDR2 is YFSETQ. CDR3: CASSFGDRVLFF. CDR3 bases: TGCGCCAGCAGCTTCGGGGACAGGGTACTGTTTTTT.